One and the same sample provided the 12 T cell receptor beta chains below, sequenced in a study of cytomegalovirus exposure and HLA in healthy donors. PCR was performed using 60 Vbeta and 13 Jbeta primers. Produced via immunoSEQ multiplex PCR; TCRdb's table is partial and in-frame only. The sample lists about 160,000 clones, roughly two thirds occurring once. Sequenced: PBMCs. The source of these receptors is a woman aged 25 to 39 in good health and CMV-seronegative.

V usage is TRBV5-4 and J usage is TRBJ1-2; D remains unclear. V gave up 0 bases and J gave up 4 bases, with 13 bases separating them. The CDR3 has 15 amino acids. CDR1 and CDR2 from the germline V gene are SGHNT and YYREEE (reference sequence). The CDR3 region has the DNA TGTGCCAGCAGCTTGGTGGCTGAACTAGCCTATGGCTACACCTTC. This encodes CASSLVAELAYGYTF.

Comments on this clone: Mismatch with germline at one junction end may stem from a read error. CDR3 bases: TGCGCCAGCAGCCAAGTTGTCACCTCCTATAATTCACCCCTCCGCTTT. Amino acids: CASSQVVTSYNSPLRF. The chain joins TRBV4-1 to TRBJ1-6; the D is unclear. The CDR3 has 16 residues. CDR1 and CDR2 (germline): MGHRA, YSYEKL.

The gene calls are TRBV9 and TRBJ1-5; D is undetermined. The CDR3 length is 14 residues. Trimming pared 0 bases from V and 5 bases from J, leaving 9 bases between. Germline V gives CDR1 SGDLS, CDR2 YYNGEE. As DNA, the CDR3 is TGTGCCAGCAGCGTAGAAGGGAGGGATCAGCCCCAGCATTTT. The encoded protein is CASSVEGRDQPQHF.

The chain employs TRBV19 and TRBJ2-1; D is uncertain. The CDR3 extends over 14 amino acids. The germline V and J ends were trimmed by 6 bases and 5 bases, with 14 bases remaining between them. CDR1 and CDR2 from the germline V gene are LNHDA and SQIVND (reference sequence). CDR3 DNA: TGTGCCAGTAGACCTAGTGGCCCCCACAATGAGCAGTTCTTC. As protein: CASRPSGPHNEQFF.

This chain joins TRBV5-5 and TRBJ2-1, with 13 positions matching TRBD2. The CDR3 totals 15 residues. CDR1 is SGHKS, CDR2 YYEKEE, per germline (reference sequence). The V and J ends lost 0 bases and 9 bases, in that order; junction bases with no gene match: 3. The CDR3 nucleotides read TGTGCCAGCAGCTTGGGGGGACTAGCGGGGCCTGAGCAGTTCTTC. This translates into CASSLGGLAGPEQFF.

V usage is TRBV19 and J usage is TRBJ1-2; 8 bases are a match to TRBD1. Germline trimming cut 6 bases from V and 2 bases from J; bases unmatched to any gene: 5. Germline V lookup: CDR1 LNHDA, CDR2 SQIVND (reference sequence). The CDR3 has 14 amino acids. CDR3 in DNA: TGTGCCAGTAGATCCCGGACAGGGAACTATGGCTACACCTTC. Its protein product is CASRSRTGNYGYTF.

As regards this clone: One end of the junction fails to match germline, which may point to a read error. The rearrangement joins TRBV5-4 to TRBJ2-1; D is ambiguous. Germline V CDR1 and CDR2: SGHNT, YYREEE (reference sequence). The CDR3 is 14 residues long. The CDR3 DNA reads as TGTGCCAGCAGCGTCCGAGACTCCCACAATGAGCAGTTCTTC. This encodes CASSVRDSHNEQFF.

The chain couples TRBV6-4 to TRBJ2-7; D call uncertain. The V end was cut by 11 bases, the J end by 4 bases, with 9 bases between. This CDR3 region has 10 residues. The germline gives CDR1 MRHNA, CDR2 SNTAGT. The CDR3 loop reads CAPSPYEQYF. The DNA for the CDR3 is TGTGCCCCCAGTCCGTACGAGCAGTACTTC.

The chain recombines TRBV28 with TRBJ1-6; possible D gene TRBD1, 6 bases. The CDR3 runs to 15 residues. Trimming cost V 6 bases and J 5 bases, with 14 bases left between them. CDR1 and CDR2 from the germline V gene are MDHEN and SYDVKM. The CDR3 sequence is CASRPGGQNNSPLHF. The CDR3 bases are TGTGCCAGCAGGCCTGGAGGACAGAATAATTCACCCCTCCACTTT.

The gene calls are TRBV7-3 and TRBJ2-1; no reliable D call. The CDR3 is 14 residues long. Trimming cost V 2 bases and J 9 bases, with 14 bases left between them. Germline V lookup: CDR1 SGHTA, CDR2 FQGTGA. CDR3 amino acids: CASSLSLGGSEQFF. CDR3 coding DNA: TGTGCCAGCAGCTTATCTCTTGGCGGCAGTGAGCAGTTCTTC. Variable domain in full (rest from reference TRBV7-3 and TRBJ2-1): GAGVSQTPSNKVTEKGKYVELRCDPISGHTALYWYRQSLGQGPEFLIYFQGTGAADDSGLPNDRFFAVRPEGSVSTLKIQRTERGDSAVYLCASSLSLGGSEQFFGPGTRLTVL.

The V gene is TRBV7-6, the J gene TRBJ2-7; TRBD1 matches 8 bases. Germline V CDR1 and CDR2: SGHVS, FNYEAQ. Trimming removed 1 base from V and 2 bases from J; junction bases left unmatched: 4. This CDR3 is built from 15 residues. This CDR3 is CASSLGVTGAYEQYF. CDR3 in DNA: TGTGCCAGCAGCTTAGGTGTGACAGGGGCCTACGAGCAGTACTTC. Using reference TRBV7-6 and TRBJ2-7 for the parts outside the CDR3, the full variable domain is GAGVSQSPRYKVTKRGQDVALRCDPISGHVSLYWYRQALGQGPEFLTYFNYEAQQDKSGLPNDRFSAERPEGSISTLTIQRTEQRDSAMYRCASSLGVTGAYEQYFGPGTRLTVT.

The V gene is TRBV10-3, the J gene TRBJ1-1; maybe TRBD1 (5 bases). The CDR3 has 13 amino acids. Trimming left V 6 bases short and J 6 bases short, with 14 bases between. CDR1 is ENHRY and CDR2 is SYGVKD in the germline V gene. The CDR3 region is CAIREGVFSEAFF. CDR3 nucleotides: TGTGCCATCAGGGAAGGGGTGTTTTCTGAAGCTTTCTTT.